Below, 25 T cell receptor beta chains from the same sample are listed, as sequenced in a study of T-cell reconstitution after alpha-beta-depleted transplantation in children. As it was prepared, the TCRbeta library received unique molecular identifiers. From the PCR reads, TCRdb called clonotypes with MiXCR, one entry per CDR3 protein. The sample includes approximately 80,000 distinct CDR3 sequences, less than 15% of them seen just once. Sequencing used PBMCs, mostly from graft donor cells, obtained 180 days after TCRalphabeta/CD19-depleted stem cell transplant. All receptors derive from a male patient between 2 and 10 years old who had a stem cell transplant for acute lymphoblastic leukemia, so the T cells may come from the graft donor.

The J gene is TRBJ1-4, the V gene TRBV7-6; TRBD1 might be the D (6 bases). Germline lookup yields CDR1 SGHVS and CDR2 FNYEAQ. The CDR3 totals 14 residues. The germline V and J ends were trimmed by 6 bases and 3 bases, with 11 bases remaining between them. Written as DNA, the CDR3 is TGTGCCAGCAGTTCGGACAGTTCTAATGAAAAACTGTTTTTT. Amino acids: CASSSDSSNEKLFF.

There are a few counts of this clonotype. The chain joins TRBV6-1 to TRBJ2-1; D is possibly TRBD2 (5 bases). Trimming pared 5 bases from V and 0 bases from J, leaving 14 bases between. The CDR3 loop spans 16 amino acids. Germline loops: CDR1 MNHNS, CDR2 SASEGT. CDR3 amino acids: CASSRSWTRSYNEQFF. DNA for the CDR3: TGTGCCAGCAGTCGTTCCTGGACTCGCTCCTACAATGAGCAGTTCTTC.

This clonotype was counted between two and nine times. This CDR3 is CASSQLAGFTGELFF. As DNA, the CDR3 is TGTGCCAGCAGCCAATTAGCGGGTTTCACCGGGGAGCTGTTTTTT. V is TRBV14 and J is TRBJ2-2, with 7 bases lining up with TRBD2. Germline CDR1 reads SGHDN; CDR2 reads FVKESK. After removal of 2 bases from V and 4 bases from J, the junction contained 4 bases not matched to a gene. CDR3 length equals 15 residues.

This clonotype was seen only a few times. This chain connects TRBV5-1 to TRBJ2-1, with 8 bases matching TRBD1. The CDR3 extends over 19 amino acids. V trimming: 4 bases; J trimming: 4 bases; junction bases outside the gene matches: 19. Looked up from germline, CDR1 is SGHRS and CDR2 is YFSETQ. CDR3: CASSARQGSYAGIYNEQFF. CDR3 DNA: TGCGCCAGCAGCGCCCGACAGGGGTCTTACGCGGGGATTTACAATGAGCAGTTCTTC.

This clonotype was detected only a few times. The chain employs TRBV18 and TRBJ1-5; D is unclear. The CDR3 is 15 residues long. Looked up from germline, CDR1 is KGHSH and CDR2 is LQKENI. The V end lost 3 bases, the J end lost 4 bases, and 13 bases lay between the germline ends. CDR3 in DNA: TGTGCCAGCTCACCGAGGCCGGGCTTTAATCAGCCCCAGCATTTT. Translated, it gives CASSPRPGFNQPQHF. Complete variable domain (other parts from reference TRBV18 and TRBJ1-5): NAGVMQNPRHLVRRRGQEARLRCSPMKGHSHVYWYRQLPEEGLKFMVYLQKENIIDESGMPKERFSAEFPKEGPSILRIQQVVRGDSAAYFCASSPRPGFNQPQHFGDGTRLSIL.

A few counts support this clonotype. The CDR3 reads CSARVPLAVQTQYF. CDR3 nucleotides: TGCAGTGCTAGAGTCCCACTAGCGGTACAGACCCAGTACTTC. The chain combines TRBV20-1 with TRBJ2-5; 8 positions match TRBD2. The CDR3 has 14 residues. Unmatched junction bases numbered 7, after V lost 1 base and J lost 6 bases. CDR1 DFQATT and CDR2 SNEGSKA come from the germline V gene (reference sequence).

The chain links TRBV5-1 to TRBJ2-2; no reliable D call. Between the trimmed V and J ends, which lost 7 bases and 7 bases, there was a span of 14 bases. CDR3 length: 13 amino acids. CDR1 and CDR2 from the germline V gene are SGHRS and YFSETQ. CDR3 protein: CASGVGIGGELFF. CDR3 DNA: TGCGCCAGCGGAGTAGGTATCGGCGGGGAGCTGTTTTTT.

This clonotype was recorded a few times. The chain links TRBV7-6 to TRBJ2-1, with 7 bases aligning to TRBD1. J lost 3 bases, V lost 0 bases, and 11 bases had no gene match. The CDR3 consists of 18 residues. The germline gives CDR1 SGHVS, CDR2 FNYEAQ. For the CDR3, the DNA is TGTGCCAGCAGCTTAGCGGTACCCGGGACAGCCTTCTACAATGAGCAGTTCTTC. This codes for CASSLAVPGTAFYNEQFF.

This chain connects TRBV7-2 to TRBJ2-3; 10 nucleotides align to TRBD2. Germline CDR1 is SGHTA and CDR2 is FQGNSA. Unmatched junction bases numbered 7, after V lost 1 base and J lost 15 bases. The CDR3 is 13 residues long. The DNA for the CDR3 is TGTGCCAGCAGCTTAGTGGGACTAGCGCCTGTTTATTTT. Its translation is CASSLVGLAPVYF.

This clonotype was observed many times. This chain joins TRBV20-1 and TRBJ2-7; 7 bases fit TRBD1. V dropped 8 bases and J dropped 3; count of bases not matched to a gene: 4. The length of the CDR3 is 11 residues. The germline CDR1 and CDR2 sequences are DFQATT and SNEGSKA (reference sequence). The CDR3 nucleotides read TGCAGTACCCGGGACAGCTACGAGCAGTACTTC. Its translation is CSTRDSYEQYF.

The V gene is TRBV10-3, the J gene TRBJ1-5; 12 nucleotides agree with TRBD1. The V gene's germline CDR1 is ENHRY and CDR2 SYGVKD. This CDR3 region has 17 residues. With 6 bases clipped from V and 3 bases from J, the junction kept 9 bases outside the gene matches. CDR3 in amino acids: CAISRDRGRLDNQPQHF. The CDR3 coding sequence is TGTGCCATCAGCCGGGACAGGGGGCGGTTGGACAATCAGCCCCAGCATTTT.

The chain is built from TRBV7-2 and TRBJ2-3; possibly TRBD2 for D (6 bases). Germline CDR1 SGHTA, CDR2 FQGNSA. The CDR3 length is 15 residues. The germline V and J ends were trimmed by 5 bases and 3 bases, with 15 bases remaining between them. The CDR3 region has the DNA TGTGCCAGCAGCCTCAGACTAGTAGGGACAGATACGCAGTATTTT. It specifies CASSLRLVGTDTQYF.

J is TRBJ1-6 and V is TRBV9; D is unresolved. Germline assignment: CDR1 SGDLS and CDR2 YYNGEE. The CDR3 loop spans 14 amino acids. Trimming took off 0 bases at V and 5 bases at J, with 6 bases between the two ends. The CDR3 bases are TGTGCCAGCAGCGTAGCGCCGGATAATTCACCCCTCCACTTT. Translating it yields CASSVAPDNSPLHF.

This clonotype was seen a handful of times. This chain connects TRBV10-3 to TRBJ1-2; TRBD1 agrees at 7 bases. CDR3 length equals 14 residues. Per germline, CDR1 ENHRY and CDR2 SYGVKD. Trimming at V came to 7 bases and at J to 8 bases, leaving 13 bases not matched to a gene. In DNA form, the CDR3 reads TGTGCCATCAAACCCGTAGACAGGGTTCGGGGCTACACCTTC. Protein: CAIKPVDRVRGYTF.

In its sample, this clonotype was seen a few times. CDR3 amino acids: CASSYSNRMLTSRAAFF. CDR3 in DNA: TGTGCCAGCAGTTACTCGAACCGTATGTTGACATCAAGGGCAGCTTTCTTT. The chain is built from TRBV6-5 and TRBJ1-1; D gene uncertain. The ends were cut back, 0 bases at V and 10 bases at J, with 24 bases in the middle. The germline V gene encodes CDR1 MNHEY and CDR2 SVGAGI. The CDR3 consists of 17 residues.

This clonotype was observed a handful of times. CDR3 bases: TGCGCCAGCAGCTGGGGGACAGCGAACACTGAAGCTTTCTTT. This codes for CASSWGTANTEAFF. V is TRBV5-1 and J is TRBJ1-1; 7 bases are a match to TRBD1. V shed 3 bases and J 1 base; nucleotides not matched to a gene: 3. From germline, CDR1 is SGHRS and CDR2 YFSETQ. The length of the CDR3 is 14 residues.

In its sample, this clonotype was seen many times. The V and J genes are TRBV20-1 and TRBJ2-3; 15 positions match TRBD2. This CDR3 is built from 15 residues. V lost 6 bases, J lost 5 bases, and 6 bases stayed unmatched. Germline lookup yields CDR1 DFQATT and CDR2 SNEGSKA (reference sequence). CDR3 DNA sequence: TGCAGTGCCCGAGGGACTAGCGGGAGGAGAGATACGCAGTATTTT. The encoded protein is CSARGTSGRRDTQYF.

This clonotype appeared a few times. The chain joins TRBV7-9 to TRBJ2-5; D is unclear. The CDR3 loop spans 15 amino acids. V was trimmed by 1 base and J by 3 bases, leaving 12 bases between them. Germline V gene lookup returns CDR1 SEHNR and CDR2 FQNEAQ (reference sequence). DNA of the CDR3: TGTGCCAGCAGCTTAGGTCCCACCGTAGAAGAGACCCAGTACTTC. Translation gives CASSLGPTVEETQYF.

This clonotype came up many times. The chain carries TRBV10-3 and TRBJ1-1; the D is unclear. The V gene lost 3 bases and the J gene lost 10 bases, with 12 bases spanning the gap. There are 12 residues in the CDR3. Germline V gives CDR1 ENHRY, CDR2 SYGVKD. CDR3: CAISDTVVGAFF. In DNA, the CDR3 is TGTGCCATCAGTGATACGGTGGTTGGAGCTTTCTTT.

This clonotype was seen a handful of times. The chain joins TRBV7-9 to TRBJ1-5; 9 bases line up with TRBD1. The V gene's germline CDR1 is SEHNR and CDR2 FQNEAQ (reference sequence). The CDR3 sequence is 18 residues long. The V and J ends lost 5 bases and 2 bases, in that order; junction bases with no gene match: 13. The DNA for the CDR3 is TGTGCCAGCAGCCTCGGACAGGGGAAAGGAGAGGGCAATCAGCCCCAGCATTTT. It is translated as CASSLGQGKGEGNQPQHF.

The V and J genes are TRBV24-1 and TRBJ2-1, with 9 positions matching TRBD1. The CDR3 has 17 residues. V shed 2 bases and J 3 bases; nucleotides not matched to a gene: 7. Germline lookup yields CDR1 KGHDR and CDR2 SFDVKD. The CDR3 here is CATSDSYDRGGYNEQFF. In DNA form, the CDR3 reads TGTGCCACCAGTGATTCTTACGACAGGGGGGGCTACAATGAGCAGTTCTTC.

This clonotype was counted ten times or more. V is TRBV12-3 or TRBV12-4 and J is TRBJ1-1; possibly TRBD1 for D (5 bases). V lost 4 bases and J 1 base, leaving 13 bases between the germline ends. The CDR3 length is 15 residues. CDR3 bases: TGTGCCAGCAGTTCTCATACCAGGGAGAACACTGAAGCTTTCTTT. It translates to CASSSHTRENTEAFF.

The genes are TRBV12-5 and TRBJ2-1, with 8 positions matching TRBD2. This CDR3 comprises 15 residues. The junction had 9 bases not matched to a gene; V was cut back by 6 bases and J by 5 bases. Germline loops: CDR1 LGHNT, CDR2 FRNRAP. The DNA of the CDR3 is TGTGCTAGTGGGAATCCGGGAGGGCGGGACAATGAGCAGTTCTTC. Its protein is CASGNPGGRDNEQFF.

V is TRBV14 and J is TRBJ1-6; D gene uncertain. CDR1 is SGHDN and CDR2 is FVKESK in the germline V gene. Trimming pared 3 bases from V and 2 bases from J, leaving 14 bases between. CDR3 length: 17 residues. CDR3 nucleotide sequence: TGTGCCAGCAGCCAGGAGTCTCGGGCGCCCTATAATTCACCCCTCCACTTT. This codes for CASSQESRAPYNSPLHF. The full variable domain, in which reference TRBV14 and TRBJ1-6 provide the parts outside the CDR3, is EAGVTQFPSHSVIEKGQTVTLRCDPISGHDNLYWYRRVMGKEIKFLLHFVKESKQDESGMPNNRFLAERTGGTYSTLKVQPAELEDSGVYFCASSQESRAPYNSPLHFGNGTRLTVT.

The rearrangement links TRBV27 to TRBJ2-7; D possibly corresponds to TRBD2 (7 bases). This CDR3 comprises 13 residues. In germline, CDR1 is MNHEY, CDR2 SMNVEV (reference sequence). Trimming cost V 4 bases and J 6 bases, with 13 bases left between them. In DNA, the CDR3 is TGTGCCAGCAGTTATACAGGGAGGGGCGAGCAGTACTTC. It specifies CASSYTGRGEQYF.